Listed below are T cell receptor beta chains from one sample, sequenced in a study of T cell responses to AZD1222 COVID-19 vaccine. Repertoires were generated with immunoSEQ multiplex PCR, while TCRdb's copy carries only in-frame clones and drops some. The table shows about 130,000 clones, with around 94% occurring only once. The input for sequencing was peripheral blood, taken on day 0 of AZD1222 vaccination. These receptors all come from an adult in good health. CDR3s include the opening cysteine and the closing phenylalanine or tryptophan.

v_gene	j_gene	CDR3aa
TRBV5-1	TRBJ2-1	CASSLTSARDEQFF
TRBV12-3/TRBV12-4	TRBJ2-5	CASSLGETQYF
TRBV7-9	TRBJ2-1	CASSPQKGNEQFF
TRBV6-2/TRBV6-3	TRBJ2-7	CASSWDRIIAQYF
TRBV5-3	TRBJ1-1	CARSTPGQKRPGETEAFF
TRBV30	TRBJ2-1	CAWSASRDNHHWNEQFF
TRBV7-9	TRBJ1-4	CASSLGQGPNEKLFF
TRBV30	TRBJ2-1	CAWSSLNEQFF
TRBV3-1/TRBV3-2	TRBJ1-1	CASSQDVSTEAFF
TRBV6-1	TRBJ2-5	CASSEAWTGGMKTQYF
TRBV3-1/TRBV3-2	TRBJ2-7	CASSQKPKEYEQYF
TRBV25-1	TRBJ2-1	CASSENSYNEQFF
TRBV18	TRBJ2-3	CASSPRGTDTQYF
TRBV21-1	TRBJ2-3	CASSNQRKGIRDTQYF
TRBV30	TRBJ2-7	CAGYNRVRSYEQYF
TRBV6-5	TRBJ1-2	CASSYLDSDGYTF
TRBV4-2	TRBJ1-1	CASSQEMWIASEAFF
TRBV12-5	TRBJ2-1	CASAQGLGEQFF
TRBV7-9	TRBJ2-5	CASSLAVLGGSQETQYF
TRBV6-5	TRBJ2-7	CASSYASGYEQYF
TRBV11-2	TRBJ2-5	CASSPQGSGETQYF
TRBV4-3	TRBJ2-1	CASSPAGELNEQFF